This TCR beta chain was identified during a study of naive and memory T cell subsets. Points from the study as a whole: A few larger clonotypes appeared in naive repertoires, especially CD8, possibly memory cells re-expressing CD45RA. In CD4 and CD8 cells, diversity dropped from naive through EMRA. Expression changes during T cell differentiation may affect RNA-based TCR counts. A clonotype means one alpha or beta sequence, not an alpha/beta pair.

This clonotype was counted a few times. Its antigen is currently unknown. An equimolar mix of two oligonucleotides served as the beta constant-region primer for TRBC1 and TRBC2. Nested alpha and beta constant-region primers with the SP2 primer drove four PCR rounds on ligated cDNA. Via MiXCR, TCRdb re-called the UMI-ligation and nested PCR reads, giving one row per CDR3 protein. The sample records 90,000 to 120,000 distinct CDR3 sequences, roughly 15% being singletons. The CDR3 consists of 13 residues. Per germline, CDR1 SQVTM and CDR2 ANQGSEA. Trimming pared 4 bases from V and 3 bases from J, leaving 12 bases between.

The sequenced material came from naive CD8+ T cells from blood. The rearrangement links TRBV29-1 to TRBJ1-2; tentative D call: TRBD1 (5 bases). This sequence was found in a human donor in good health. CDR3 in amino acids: CSVGGALDYGYTF. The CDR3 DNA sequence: TGCAGCGTTGGCGGGGCATTAGACTATGGCTACACCTTC.